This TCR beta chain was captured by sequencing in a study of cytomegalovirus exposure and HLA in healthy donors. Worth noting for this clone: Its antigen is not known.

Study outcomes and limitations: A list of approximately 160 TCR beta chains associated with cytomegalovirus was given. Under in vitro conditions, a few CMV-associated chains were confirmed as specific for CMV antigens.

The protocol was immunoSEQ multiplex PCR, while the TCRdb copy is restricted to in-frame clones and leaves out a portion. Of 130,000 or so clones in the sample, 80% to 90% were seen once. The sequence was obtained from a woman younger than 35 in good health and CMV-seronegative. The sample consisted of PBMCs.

CDR3 DNA sequence: TGTGCCAGCAGTGATCAATTAGTAAATGAGCAGTTCTTC. Translated, it gives CASSDQLVNEQFF. This chain connects TRBV2 to TRBJ2-1; D call uncertain. The germline V gene has CDR1 SNHLY and CDR2 FYNNEI. The CDR3 has 13 residues. The V end was cut by 3 bases, the J end by 7 bases, with 10 bases between.